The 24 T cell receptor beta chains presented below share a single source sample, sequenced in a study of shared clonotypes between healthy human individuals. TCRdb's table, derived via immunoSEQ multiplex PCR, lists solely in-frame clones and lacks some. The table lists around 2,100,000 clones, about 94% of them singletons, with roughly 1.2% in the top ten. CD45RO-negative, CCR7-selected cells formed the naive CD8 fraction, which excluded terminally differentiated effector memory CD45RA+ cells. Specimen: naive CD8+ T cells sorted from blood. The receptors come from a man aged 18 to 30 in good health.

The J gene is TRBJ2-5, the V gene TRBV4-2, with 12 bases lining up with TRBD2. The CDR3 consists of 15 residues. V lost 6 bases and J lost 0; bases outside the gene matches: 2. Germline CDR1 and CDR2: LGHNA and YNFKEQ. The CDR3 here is CASRRTSGDQETQYF. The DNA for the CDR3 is TGTGCCAGCAGAAGGACTAGCGGGGACCAAGAGACCCAGTACTTC.

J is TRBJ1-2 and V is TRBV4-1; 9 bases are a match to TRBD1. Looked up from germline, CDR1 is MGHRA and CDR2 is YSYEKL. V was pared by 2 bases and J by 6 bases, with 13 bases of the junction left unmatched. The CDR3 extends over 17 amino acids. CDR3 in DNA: TGCGCCAGCAGCCAACCGTACGGGGGGGACAGGGCTCATGGCTACACCTTC. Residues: CASSQPYGGDRAHGYTF.

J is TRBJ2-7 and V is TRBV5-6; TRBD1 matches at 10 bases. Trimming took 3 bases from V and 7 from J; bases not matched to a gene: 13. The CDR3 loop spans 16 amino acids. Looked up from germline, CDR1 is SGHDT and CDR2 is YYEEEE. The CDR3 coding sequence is TGTGCCAGCAGCTCCCCCCCGGGACAGGGGATCGAAGAGCAGTACTTC. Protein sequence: CASSSPPGQGIEEQYF.

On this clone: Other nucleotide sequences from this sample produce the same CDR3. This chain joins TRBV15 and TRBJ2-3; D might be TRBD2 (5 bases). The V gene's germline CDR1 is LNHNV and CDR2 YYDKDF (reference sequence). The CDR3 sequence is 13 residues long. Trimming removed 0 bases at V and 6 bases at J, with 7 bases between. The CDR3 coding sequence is TGTGCCACCAGCAGAGATTCGGGGGATACGCAGTATTTT. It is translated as CATSRDSGDTQYF.

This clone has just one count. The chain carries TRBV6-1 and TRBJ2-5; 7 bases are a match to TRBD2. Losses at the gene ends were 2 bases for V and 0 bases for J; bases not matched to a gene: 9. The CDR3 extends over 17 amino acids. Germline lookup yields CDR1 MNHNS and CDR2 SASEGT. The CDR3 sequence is CASSEPRRLADQETQYF. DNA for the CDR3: TGTGCCAGCAGTGAACCCCGACGGCTAGCGGACCAAGAGACCCAGTACTTC.

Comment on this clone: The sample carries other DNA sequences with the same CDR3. In nucleotides, the CDR3 is TGTGCCAGCAGTTTGGACAGGGGGGCCTACGAGCAGTACTTC. It yields the protein CASSLDRGAYEQYF. The chain is built from TRBV11-2 and TRBJ2-7; 10 positions agree with TRBD1. The CDR3 has 14 residues. With 6 bases clipped from V and 2 bases from J, the junction kept 4 bases outside the gene matches. Germline-derived CDR1 and CDR2 are SGHAT and FQNNGV. Complete variable domain (other parts from reference TRBV11-2 and TRBJ2-7): EAGVAQSPRYKIIEKRQSVAFWCNPISGHATLYWYQQILGQGPKLLIQFQNNGVVDDSQLPKDRFSAERLKGVDSTLKIQPAKLEDSAVYLCASSLDRGAYEQYFGPGTRLTVT.

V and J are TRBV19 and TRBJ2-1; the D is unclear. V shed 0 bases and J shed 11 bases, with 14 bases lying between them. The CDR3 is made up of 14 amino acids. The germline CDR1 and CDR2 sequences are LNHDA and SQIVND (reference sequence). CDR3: CASSIDDEEFKQFF. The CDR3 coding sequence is TGTGCCAGTAGTATAGATGACGAAGAGTTTAAGCAGTTCTTC.

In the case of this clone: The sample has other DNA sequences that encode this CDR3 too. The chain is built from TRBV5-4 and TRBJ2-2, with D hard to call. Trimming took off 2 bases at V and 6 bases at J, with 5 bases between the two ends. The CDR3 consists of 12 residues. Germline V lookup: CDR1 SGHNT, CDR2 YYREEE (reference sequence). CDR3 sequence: CASSFGAGELFF. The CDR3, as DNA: TGTGCCAGCAGCTTTGGGGCCGGGGAGCTGTTTTTT. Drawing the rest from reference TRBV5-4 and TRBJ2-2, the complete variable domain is ETGVTQSPTHLIKTRGQQVTLRCSSQSGHNTVSWYQQALGQGPQFIFQYYREEENGRGNFPPRFSGLQFPNYSSELNVNALELDDSALYLCASSFGAGELFFGEGSRLTVL.

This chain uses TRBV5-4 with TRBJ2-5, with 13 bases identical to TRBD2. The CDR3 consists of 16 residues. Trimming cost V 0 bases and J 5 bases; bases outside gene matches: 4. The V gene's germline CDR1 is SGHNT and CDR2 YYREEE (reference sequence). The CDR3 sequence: CASSLVTSGGRETQYF. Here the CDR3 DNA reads TGTGCCAGCAGCTTGGTGACTAGCGGGGGGAGGGAGACCCAGTACTTC.

The CDR3 region is CASSNRGDINGYTF. The CDR3 DNA reads TGTGCCAGCAGCAACAGGGGGGATATAAATGGCTACACCTTC. The chain has TRBV7-9 and TRBJ1-2; 8 bases are a match to TRBD1. The CDR3 contains 14 residues. CDR1 SEHNR and CDR2 FQNEAQ come from the germline V gene (reference sequence). V shed 5 bases, J shed 6 bases, and the junction held 8 bases outside the gene matches.

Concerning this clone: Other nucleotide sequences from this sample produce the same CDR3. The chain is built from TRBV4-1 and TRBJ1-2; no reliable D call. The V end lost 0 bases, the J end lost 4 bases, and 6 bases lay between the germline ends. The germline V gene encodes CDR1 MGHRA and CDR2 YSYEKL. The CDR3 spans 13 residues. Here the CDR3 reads CASSQDLGYGYTF. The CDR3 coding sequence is TGCGCCAGCAGCCAAGATTTGGGCTATGGCTACACCTTC.

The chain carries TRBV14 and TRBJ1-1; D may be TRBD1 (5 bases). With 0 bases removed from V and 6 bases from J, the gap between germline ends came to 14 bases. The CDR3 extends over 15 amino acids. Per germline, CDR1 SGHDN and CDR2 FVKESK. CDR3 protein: CASSQDIGGRSEAFF. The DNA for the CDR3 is TGTGCCAGCAGCCAAGATATCGGGGGAAGGTCTGAAGCTTTCTTT.

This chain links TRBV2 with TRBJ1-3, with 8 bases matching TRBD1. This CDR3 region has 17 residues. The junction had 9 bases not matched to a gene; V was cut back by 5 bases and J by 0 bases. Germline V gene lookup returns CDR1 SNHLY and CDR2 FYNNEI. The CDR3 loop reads CASSPSGTGHSGNTIYF. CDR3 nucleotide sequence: TGTGCCAGCAGTCCCTCCGGGACAGGCCACTCTGGAAACACCATATATTTT. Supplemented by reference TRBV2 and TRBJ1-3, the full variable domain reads EPEVTQTPSHQVTQMGQEVILRCVPISNHLYFYWYRQILGQKVEFLVSFYNNEISEKSEIFDDQFSVERPDGSNFTLKIRSTKLEDSAMYFCASSPSGTGHSGNTIYFGEGSWLTVV.

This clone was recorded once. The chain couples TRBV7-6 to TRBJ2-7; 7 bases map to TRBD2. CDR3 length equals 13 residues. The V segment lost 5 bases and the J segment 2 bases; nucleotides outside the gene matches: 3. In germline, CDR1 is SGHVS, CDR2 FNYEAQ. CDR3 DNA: TGTGCCAGCAGCGAAGGACTAGCCTACGAGCAGTACTTC. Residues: CASSEGLAYEQYF.

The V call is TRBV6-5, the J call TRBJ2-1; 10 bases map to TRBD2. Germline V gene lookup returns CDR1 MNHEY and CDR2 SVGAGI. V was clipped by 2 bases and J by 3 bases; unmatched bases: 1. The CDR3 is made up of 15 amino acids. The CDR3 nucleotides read TGTGCCAGCAGTTACACTAGCGGGGACTACAATGAGCAGTTCTTC. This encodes CASSYTSGDYNEQFF.

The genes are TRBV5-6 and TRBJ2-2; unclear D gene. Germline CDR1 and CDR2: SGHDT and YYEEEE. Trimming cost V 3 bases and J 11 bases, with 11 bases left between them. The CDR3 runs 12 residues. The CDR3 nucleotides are TGTGCCAGCAGCTCTGCTAGATTCGAGCTGTTTTTT. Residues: CASSSARFELFF. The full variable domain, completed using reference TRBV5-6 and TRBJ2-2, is DAGVTQSPTHLIKTRGQQVTLRCSPKSGHDTVSWYQQALGQGPQFIFQYYEEEERQRGNFPDRFSGHQFPNYSSELNVNALLLGDSALYLCASSSARFELFFGEGSRLTVL.

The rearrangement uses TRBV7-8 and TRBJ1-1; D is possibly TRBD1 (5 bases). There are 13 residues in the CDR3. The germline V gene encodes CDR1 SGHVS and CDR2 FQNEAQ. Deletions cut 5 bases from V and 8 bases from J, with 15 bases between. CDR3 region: CASSLKISGEAFF. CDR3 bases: TGTGCCAGCAGCCTAAAAATTTCAGGGGAAGCTTTCTTT. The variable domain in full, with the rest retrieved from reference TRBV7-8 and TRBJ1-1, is GAGVSQSPRYKVAKRGQDVALRCDPISGHVSLFWYQQALGQGPEFLTYFQNEAQLDKSGLPSDRFFAERPEGSVSTLKIQRTQQEDSAVYLCASSLKISGEAFFGQGTRLTVV.

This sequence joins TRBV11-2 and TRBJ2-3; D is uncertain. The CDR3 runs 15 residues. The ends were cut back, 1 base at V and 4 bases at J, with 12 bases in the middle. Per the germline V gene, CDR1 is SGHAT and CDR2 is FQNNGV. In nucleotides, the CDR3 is TGTGCCAGCAGCTTAGGTATCCAGGTTCCAGATACGCAGTATTTT. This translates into CASSLGIQVPDTQYF. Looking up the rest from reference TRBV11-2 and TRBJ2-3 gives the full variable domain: EAGVAQSPRYKIIEKRQSVAFWCNPISGHATLYWYQQILGQGPKLLIQFQNNGVVDDSQLPKDRFSAERLKGVDSTLKIQPAKLEDSAVYLCASSLGIQVPDTQYFGPGTRLTVL.

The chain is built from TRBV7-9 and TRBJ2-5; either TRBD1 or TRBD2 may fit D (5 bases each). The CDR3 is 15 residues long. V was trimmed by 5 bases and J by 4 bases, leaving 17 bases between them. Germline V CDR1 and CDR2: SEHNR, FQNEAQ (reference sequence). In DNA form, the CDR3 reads TGTGCCAGCAGCCCCCATCGAGGGGCAGGAGAGACCCAGTACTTC. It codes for CASSPHRGAGETQYF.

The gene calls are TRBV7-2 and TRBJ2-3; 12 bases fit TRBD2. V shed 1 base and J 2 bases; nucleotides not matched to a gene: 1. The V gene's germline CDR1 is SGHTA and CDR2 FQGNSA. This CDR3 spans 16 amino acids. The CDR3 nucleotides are TGTGCCAGCAGCTTAGGACTAGCGGGAGCCACAGATACGCAGTATTTT. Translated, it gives CASSLGLAGATDTQYF.

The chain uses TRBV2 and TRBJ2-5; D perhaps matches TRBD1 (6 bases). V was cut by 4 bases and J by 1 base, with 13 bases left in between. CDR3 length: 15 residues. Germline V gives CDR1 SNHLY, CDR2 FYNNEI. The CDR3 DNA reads TGTGCCAGCAGTGGGGTCAGGGGTATCCAAGAGACCCAGTACTTC. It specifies CASSGVRGIQETQYF.

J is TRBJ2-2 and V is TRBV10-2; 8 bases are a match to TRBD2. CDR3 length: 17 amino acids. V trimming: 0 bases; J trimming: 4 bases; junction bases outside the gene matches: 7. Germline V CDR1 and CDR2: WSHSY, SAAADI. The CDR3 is CASSESPGGGSTGELFF. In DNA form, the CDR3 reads TGCGCCAGCAGTGAGTCTCCTGGCGGGGGGTCCACCGGGGAGCTGTTTTTT.

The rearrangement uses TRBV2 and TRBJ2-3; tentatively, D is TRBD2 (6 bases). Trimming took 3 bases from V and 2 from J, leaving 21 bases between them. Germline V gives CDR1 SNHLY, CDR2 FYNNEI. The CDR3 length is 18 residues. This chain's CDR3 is CASSEISGAKTHTDTQYF. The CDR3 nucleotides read TGTGCCAGCAGTGAGATTAGCGGAGCAAAAACCCACACAGATACGCAGTATTTT.

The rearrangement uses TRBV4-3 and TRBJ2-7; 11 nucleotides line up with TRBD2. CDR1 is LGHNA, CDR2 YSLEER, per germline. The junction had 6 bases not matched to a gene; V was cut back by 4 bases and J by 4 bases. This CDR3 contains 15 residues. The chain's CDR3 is CASSPGLADVYEQYF. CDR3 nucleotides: TGCGCCAGCAGCCCGGGACTAGCGGATGTTTACGAGCAGTACTTC.